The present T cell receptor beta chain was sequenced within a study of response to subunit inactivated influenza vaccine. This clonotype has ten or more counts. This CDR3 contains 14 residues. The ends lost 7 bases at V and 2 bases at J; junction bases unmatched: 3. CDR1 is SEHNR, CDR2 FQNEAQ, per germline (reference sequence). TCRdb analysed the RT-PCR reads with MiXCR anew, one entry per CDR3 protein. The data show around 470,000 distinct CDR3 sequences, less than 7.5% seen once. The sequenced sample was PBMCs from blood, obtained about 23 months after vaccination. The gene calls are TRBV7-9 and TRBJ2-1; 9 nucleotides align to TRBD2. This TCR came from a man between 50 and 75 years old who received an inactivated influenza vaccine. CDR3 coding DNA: TGTGCCAGCACCCGACTAGCGGCCTACAATGAGCAGTTCTTC. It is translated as CASTRLAAYNEQFF.